The clone carrying this T cell receptor beta chain was found once. The sample originates from a study of blood T cell repertoires in COVID-19. On the study more broadly: T cells, B-cell-depleted T cells, or PBMCs supplied cDNA or gDNA.

Trimming removed 4 bases at V and 10 bases at J, with 10 bases between. Germline CDR1 is MDHEN and CDR2 is SYDVKM. This CDR3 is 11 amino acids long. TCRdb keeps only in-frame clones here, not all; method: immunoSEQ multiplex PCR. This sample has 35,000 to 50,000 clones, with about 90% found just once. The sample was peripheral blood. The chain has TRBV28 and TRBJ1-1, with D perhaps TRBD1 (6 bases). This TCR was recovered from a woman between 40 and 55 years old with acute or convalescent COVID-19. The DNA of the CDR3 is TGTGCCAGCAGTTCAGGGGAGCGAGCTTTCTTT. It codes for CASSSGERAFF.